This T cell receptor beta chain was identified during a study of T cell responses to AZD1222 COVID-19 vaccine (dated by TCRdb to the early 2020s). Study-level background: AZD1222 recipients whose second dose came at about 4 weeks and those whose second dose came at about 12 weeks were combined into one group, since spike-specific TCR depth and breadth did not differ between the two schedules. Trial participants were enrolled by age into subgroups of 18-55, 56-69 and 70-plus years, and 148, 28 and 57 TCR-sequenced participants, respectively, were included in these subgroups. A total of approximately 250 trial participants underwent TCR sequencing, of whom under 220 had received two doses of AZD1222 and 26 had received two doses of the MenACWY control vaccine.

The CDR3 regions of human TCRbeta chains were analyzed by immunosequencing. The authors processed their data as follows. Repertoire TCRs were checked for matches against a reference library of SARS-CoV-2-specific TCRs that had been generated using the MIRA antigen-specificity platform. Breadth was defined as the fraction of unique TCRs that were SARS-CoV-2-associated, and depth was defined as the fraction of total T cells that were SARS-CoV-2-associated. Using the MIRA data, every spike-specific TCR was mapped to the spike region that the TCR reacted to and assigned to either a CD4 or a CD8 class. Log10-transformed breadth and depth values were compared by one-way ANOVA with Sidak's multiple comparisons tests. TCRdb limited this immuneACCESS table to in-frame rearrangements with V and J called. A share of clones is missing; checked studies link under half to unresolved V genes, and the rest is unexplained. For V, J and clone size, that table is used; D and trimming come from the DNA. For this sample there are about 200,000 clones; roughly 92% appear just once. The ten largest clones take up 1% to 1.5% of the sample.

The time point label for this specimen denotes: baseline before first vaccination. Vaccinee samples came from UK trials COV001 and COV002, including a single-blind randomized controlled phase 2/3 trial of AZD1222 (ChAdOx1 nCoV-19) in healthy adults. Trial participant PBMC samples were collected at day 0 and day 28 after the second dose for TCRbeta chain sequencing. As regards this clone: This receptor's antigen is unknown. No per-base quality is available; no much larger clone lies one base away.

From its cysteine to its phenylalanine, the CDR3 spans 14 amino acids. Only the CDR3 DNA is retained, 42 bases long and in frame from the first base. Taken from the germline V gene, the CDR1 and CDR2 loops are SGHTA and FQGTGA. V is shortened by 2 bases, J by 5 bases, and the region joining them spans 10 bases. Results the study describes overall, beyond this receptor: Conclusions about previously exposed vaccinees are limited because only six or seven AZD1222 recipients were SARS-CoV-2 seropositive at baseline. Nearly half of unique spike-specific TCRs reportedly recognized epitopes outside regions mutated in the B.1.351 and B.1.1.7 variants. Because no samples from the day 14 peak response were available, repertoires could be characterized only after the peak T cell response. After two AZD1222 doses, spike-specific TCR breadth and depth were significantly higher than at day 0 and than in MenACWY recipients. CD4 TCRs associated with the vaccine covered the entire spike protein, and the dominant responses were in regions 160-218 and 743-854. The 56-69-year group was small, and its depth increase did not reach significance, likely because of low power. Participants were mostly white British, with more females than males. The authors suggested clonal diversity may have been underestimated.

The receptor was isolated from an adult in good health. The source was peripheral blood, collected on day 0 of AZD1222 vaccination. The chain couples TRBV7-3 to TRBJ2-1; the D gene identity is not certain. The encoded CDR3 is CASSLGSPHNEQFF. The DNA is as follows: TGTGCCAGCAGCTTAGGGTCCCCTCACAATGAGCAGTTCTTC.